Listed below are T cell receptor beta chains from one sample, sequenced in a study of T cell responses to AZD1222 COVID-19 vaccine. Only in-frame clones appear in the TCRdb table, and some are missing; sequencing was by immunoSEQ multiplex PCR. The table includes 90,000 or so clones, approximately 89% detected once. This specimen was peripheral blood, taken on day 0 of AZD1222 vaccination. Every receptor here comes from an adult in good health. The CDR3 runs from the conserved cysteine through the conserved F or W. D genes are given only for firm matches. Expanded clones get a size class; other rows say once, few or many, or leave the size out.

v_call	clone_size	j_call	d_call	cdr3_aa	cdr3_nt
TRBV3-1/TRBV3-2	few	TRBJ2-7	TRBD2	CASSQVRLAGETYEQYF	TGTGCCAGCAGCCAAGTCCGACTAGCGGGAGAGACCTACGAGCAGTACTTC
TRBV18	.	TRBJ2-3	TRBD1	CASSPRQGSTDTQYF	TGTGCCAGCTCACCCCGACAGGGGAGCACAGATACGCAGTATTTT
TRBV3-1/TRBV3-2	.	TRBJ2-3	TRBD1	CASSRRTGTGWSDTQYF	TGTGCCAGCAGCCGAAGGACCGGGACAGGGTGGTCAGATACGCAGTATTTT
TRBV5-1	few	TRBJ1-2	TRBD1	CASSPRTGGVDYGYTF	TGCGCCAGCAGCCCACGGACAGGTGGAGTTGACTATGGCTACACCTTC
TRBV5-4	.	TRBJ1-3	.	CASSLDRVGNTIYF	TGTGCCAGCAGCTTGGACAGGGTTGGAAACACCATATATTTT
TRBV29-1	.	TRBJ2-1	.	CSVEVVGSYNEQFF	TGCAGCGTTGAGGTGGTGGGCTCCTACAATGAGCAGTTCTTC
TRBV7-6	.	TRBJ2-7	TRBD2	CASSLGASGFYEQYF	TGTGCCAGCAGCTTAGGGGCTAGCGGGTTCTACGAGCAGTACTTC
TRBV28	.	TRBJ1-2	.	CASSLGRNYGYTF	TGTGCCAGCAGTTTGGGCAGAAACTATGGCTACACCTTC
TRBV10-3	.	TRBJ2-7	.	CAISEGARKNEQYF	TGTGCCATCAGTGAGGGCGCCAGAAAAAACGAGCAGTACTTC
TRBV5-5	.	TRBJ1-5	.	CASSRDISNQPQHF	TGTGCCAGCAGCCGGGACATTAGCAATCAGCCCCAGCATTTT
TRBV30	.	TRBJ2-7	TRBD2	CAWGSGRGNEQYF	TGTGCCTGGGGTAGCGGGAGGGGCAACGAGCAGTACTTC